This T cell receptor beta chain was retrieved from a study of cytotoxic CD8 clonotypes in ibrutinib-treated CLL. The TCR beta libraries used 2 to 2.5 micrograms of genomic DNA that came from cryopreserved PBMCs. J lost 4 bases, V lost 3 bases, and 8 bases had no gene match. Germline lookup yields CDR1 LNHDA and CDR2 SQIVND (reference sequence). CDR3 length: 15 amino acids. Only in-frame clones appear in the TCRdb table, and some are missing; sequencing was by immunoSEQ multiplex PCR. This table holds roughly 130,000 clones, approximately 90% found once. This receptor was identified in a human donor with chronic lymphocytic leukemia. Sequenced material: PBMCs, taken after 12 months of ibrutinib treatment. The chain has TRBV19 and TRBJ2-7, with 8 bases identical to TRBD2. The DNA for the CDR3 is TGTGCCAGTAGTATCCGAGCGGGAGTGGGTTACGAGCAGTACTTC. Protein sequence: CASSIRAGVGYEQYF.